A selection of T cell receptor beta chains follows, all from one sample in a study of monozygotic twins with inflammatory bowel disease. TCRdb re-called the 5' RACE reads and gives one entry per CDR3 protein, without DNA. The sample includes approximately 380,000 distinct CDR3 sequences. Sequencing used blood. The receptor source for this set is a human donor with ulcerative colitis or Crohn's disease, or a healthy co-twin of an affected twin (not recorded which). CDR3s include the opening cysteine and the closing phenylalanine or tryptophan.

>TRBJ1-5|TRBV7-2
CASSLRGGSNQPQHF
>TRBJ2-1|TRBV11-2
CASSLERWLGSYNEQFF
>TRBJ2-2|TRBV14
CASSQGTEDTGELFF
>TRBJ2-7|TRBV21-1
CASSKVGTGGEQYF
>TRBJ2-5|TRBV29-1
CSVVRTGGRLGQETQYF
>TRBJ1-4|TRBV5-5
CASSVRQINEKLFF
>TRBJ2-5|TRBV5-1
CASSSAQQETQYF
>TRBJ2-7|TRBV5-4
CASSLSGTPSYEQYF
>TRBJ2-2|TRBV5-1
CASSTNRGSTGELFF
>TRBJ2-6|TRBV12-3/TRBV12-4
CASSLWGTGANVLTF
>TRBJ2-7|TRBV4-1
CASSQDRSLGDEQYF
>TRBJ2-7|TRBV21-1
CASSKTGPSSYEQYF
>TRBJ2-2|TRBV7-2
CASSFLQGNTGELFF
>TRBJ2-6|TRBV7-9
CASTDRNSGANVLTF
>TRBJ2-6|TRBV20-1
CSALAGGPGANVLTF
>TRBJ2-1|TRBV20-1
CSARERAGSYNEQFF
>TRBJ2-1|TRBV11-1
CASSLKAGTGGRYNEQFF
>TRBJ2-3|TRBV24-1
CATSGSTGPDTQYF
>TRBJ2-1|TRBV7-3
CASSLRWGGSYNEQFF
>TRBJ1-2|TRBV6-1
CASSKDFRAGYTF
>TRBJ2-5|TRBV24-1
CATSDPQGAGETQYF
>TRBJ2-7|TRBV29-1
CSVVKTGAEQYF
>TRBJ2-3|TRBV6-2/TRBV6-3
CASSYPGGPRPDTQYF
>TRBJ1-5|TRBV20-1
CSARQGTQPQHF
>TRBJ2-3|TRBV3-1
CASSGTGAKLNTDTQYF
>TRBJ2-7|TRBV6-1
CASSELNYEQYF
>TRBJ2-3|TRBV5-1
CASSLGQGPDTQYF
>TRBJ2-6|TRBV11-2
CASSLLGFAGANVLTF
>TRBJ1-1|TRBV4-1
CASSHVELDHGSEAFF
>TRBJ1-5|TRBV4-2
CASSPEDRGLRKPQHF
>TRBJ1-2|TRBV3-1
CASSQVGDRGNYGYTF
>TRBJ1-2|TRBV20-1
CSASGQIDGYTF
>TRBJ2-1|TRBV3-1
CASSRIAGRSYNEQFF
>TRBJ2-3|TRBV4-2
CASSQIGAGTDTQYF
>TRBJ1-1|TRBV7-9
CASSSDREQNTEAFF
>TRBJ1-1|TRBV4-3
CASSQVFRETAFF
>TRBJ2-5|TRBV5-4
CASSGTSGPYF
>TRBJ2-6|TRBV5-1
CASSLAVVGASGANVLTF
>TRBJ2-4|TRBV20-1
CSLTGDEGNIQYF
>TRBJ2-3|TRBV4-1
CASSQPLTDTQYF
>TRBJ1-5|TRBV3-1
CASGQINQPQHF
>TRBJ2-1|TRBV19
CASSTRDRKRQFF
>TRBJ2-1|TRBV7-2
CASSLVGDDRVNEQFF
>TRBJ2-3|TRBV5-1
CASRPDGGGADTQYF
>TRBJ2-1|TRBV12-5
CASGLGQSNNEQFF
>TRBJ1-2|TRBV5-1
CASSSGVLSNYGYTF
>TRBJ1-1|TRBV6-1
CASSERESEAFF
>TRBJ1-3|TRBV12-3/TRBV12-4
CASRTGTGNTIYF
>TRBJ1-2|TRBV19
CASSIARGDYGYTF
>TRBJ2-7|TRBV12-3/TRBV12-4
CASSLKGREFSYEQYF
>TRBJ2-7|TRBV20-1
CSARQGLYEQYF
>TRBJ2-7|TRBV6-2/TRBV6-3
CASSVEAGTTYEQYF
>TRBJ2-3|TRBV5-1
CASSSWGKTSSTDTQYF
>TRBJ2-7|TRBV15
CATSRVRSGGVEQYF
>TRBJ1-2|TRBV7-8
CASSLATPEPWNYGYTF
>TRBJ1-3|TRBV7-2
CASSPSGSGNTIYF
>TRBJ1-3|TRBV20-1
CSAAREGISGNTIYF
>TRBJ2-5|TRBV20-1
CSAVDRDQETQYF
>TRBJ2-7|TRBV5-1
CASRNDISYEQYF
>TRBJ1-4|TRBV25-1
CASSVTGGEKLFF